The clone carrying this T cell receptor (beta chain) appeared a single time. The sample comes from a study of blood T cell repertoires in COVID-19. Sequencing was performed with immunoSEQ multiplex PCR; in TCRdb, only in-frame clones are kept and a portion is missing. The sample has under 450,000 clones; roughly 87% are singletons. Trimming cost V 4 bases and J 4 bases; bases outside gene matches: 4. The CDR3 spans 15 residues. CDR1 and CDR2 from the germline V gene are MNHEY and SMNVEV (reference sequence). The chain joins TRBV27 to TRBJ2-1; 10 nucleotides agree with TRBD1. This TCR derives from a woman aged 25-40 years who had recovered from COVID-19. The sequencing input was PBMCs or T cells enriched from blood (not recorded which). The CDR3 loop reads CASSSGQGGYNEQFF. The CDR3 coding sequence is TGTGCCAGCAGTTCCGGACAGGGGGGTTACAATGAGCAGTTCTTC.